Following are 20 T cell receptor beta chains from one sample sequenced in a study of blood T cell repertoires in COVID-19. Sequencing was performed with immunoSEQ multiplex PCR; in TCRdb, only in-frame clones are kept and a portion is missing. The sample lists more than 85,000 clones, around 86% occurring once. The sample comprised peripheral blood. Every receptor here comes from a man aged 45 to 65 with acute or convalescent COVID-19.

This clone appeared once. This rearrangement joins TRBV11-2 to TRBJ2-3, with TRBD2 identical over 10 bases. Trimming took 3 bases from V and 4 from J; bases not matched to a gene: 1. Germline CDR1 SGHAT, CDR2 FQNNGV. The CDR3 runs to 14 residues. CDR3: CASSFSGGSDTQYF. The CDR3 DNA sequence: TGTGCCAGCAGCTTTAGCGGGGGGTCAGATACGCAGTATTTT.

CDR3 nucleotide sequence: TGCGCCAGCAGCCTTCGGACAGGCACGGGGGAGCTGTTTTTT. Its translation: CASSLRTGTGELFF. This chain joins TRBV5-1 and TRBJ2-2, with 7 positions matching TRBD1. Germline V gene lookup returns CDR1 SGHRS and CDR2 YFSETQ. The J segment lost 8 bases and the V segment lost 4 bases, leaving 8 bases of the junction unmatched. The CDR3 is 14 amino acids.

The rearrangement links TRBV11-3 to TRBJ2-1; 11 positions agree with TRBD2. The CDR3 runs to 14 residues. CDR1 is SGHNT and CDR2 is YENEEA in the germline V gene. V trimming: 4 bases; J trimming: 6 bases; junction bases outside the gene matches: 2. The CDR3 DNA sequence: TGTGCCAGCAGCTCAGGACTAGCGGGCAATGAGCAGTTCTTC. Amino acid sequence: CASSSGLAGNEQFF.

The chain is built from TRBV24-1 and TRBJ2-1; 9 bases agree with TRBD1. Germline V gives CDR1 KGHDR, CDR2 SFDVKD. CDR3 length: 17 amino acids. Trimming took 3 bases from V and 4 from J; bases not matched to a gene: 9. In DNA, the CDR3 is TGTGCCACCAGTGATCGAACAGGGGGCTCTTTTTACAATGAGCAGTTCTTC. This codes for CATSDRTGGSFYNEQFF.

Remarks on this clone: At one end, the junction sequence differs from germline, possibly due to a read error. The chain couples TRBV6-6 to TRBJ2-1, with 9 positions matching TRBD2. Per germline, CDR1 MNHNY and CDR2 SVGAGI (reference sequence). The CDR3 covers 15 residues. The CDR3: CASSYLAGSYYEQFF. CDR3 nucleotide sequence: TGTGCCAGCAGTTACCTAGCGGGGTCCTACTATGAGCAGTTCTTC.

The V gene is TRBV30, the J gene TRBJ1-2; no firm D call. Trimming shortened V by 2 bases and J by 5 bases, and 12 bases separated the two germline ends. Germline V gene lookup returns CDR1 GTSNPN and CDR2 SVGIG (reference sequence). There are 13 residues in the CDR3. The CDR3, as DNA: TGTGCCTGGAGTTCCGGCCGGGTTTATGGCTACACCTTC. This gives the protein CAWSSGRVYGYTF.

The chain joins TRBV6-5 to TRBJ2-5; TRBD2 aligns across 8 bases. Germline CDR1 MNHEY, CDR2 SVGAGI. V shed 2 bases and J 2 bases; nucleotides not matched to a gene: 7. The CDR3 is 16 amino acids. The chain's CDR3 is CASSYGFSGVQETQYF. In DNA, the CDR3 is TGTGCCAGCAGTTACGGTTTTAGCGGGGTTCAAGAGACCCAGTACTTC.

This clone was seen a few times. V and J are TRBV6-2 or TRBV6-3 and TRBJ2-7; D unresolved. CDR1 is MNHEY and CDR2 is SVGEGT in the germline V gene. With 0 bases removed from V and 3 bases from J, the gap between germline ends came to 9 bases. CDR3 length: 14 amino acids. CDR3 protein: CASSYSQEGYEQYF. The CDR3 DNA sequence: TGTGCCAGCAGTTACTCGCAGGAAGGCTACGAGCAGTACTTC.

The chain couples TRBV5-6 to TRBJ1-3; the match to TRBD1 covers 7 bases. The CDR3 runs to 14 residues. Germline trimming cut 4 bases from V and 2 bases from J; bases unmatched to any gene: 3. Looked up from germline, CDR1 is SGHDT and CDR2 is YYEEEE. CDR3 nucleotides: TGTGCCAGCAGCCCTGACAGGGCTGGAAACACCATATATTTT. Translation: CASSPDRAGNTIYF.

This clone was found many times. The chain employs TRBV10-2 and TRBJ1-5, with D uncertain. Trimming stripped 7 bases from V and 0 bases from J, with 10 bases between. The CDR3 runs to 14 residues. CDR1 is WSHSY, CDR2 SAAADI, per germline. In DNA form, the CDR3 reads TGCGCCAGCAATCCTACAGATAGCAATCAGCCCCAGCATTTT. Protein sequence: CASNPTDSNQPQHF.

The CDR3 protein is CASSLRPVLAGVFTDTQYF. CDR3 nucleotides: TGTGCCAGCAGCTTAAGGCCCGTTCTAGCGGGAGTGTTCACAGATACGCAGTATTTT. This chain connects TRBV7-3 to TRBJ2-3; 10 positions agree with TRBD2. The V gene's germline CDR1 is SGHTA and CDR2 FQGTGA. The junction had 12 bases not matched to a gene; V was cut back by 1 base and J by 2 bases. The CDR3 is made up of 19 amino acids.

The chain recombines TRBV7-8 with TRBJ1-5; D unclear. CDR1 is SGHVS, CDR2 FQNEAQ, per germline. The CDR3 length is 14 residues. With 1 base removed from V and 5 bases from J, the gap between germline ends came to 9 bases. CDR3 DNA: TGTGCCAGCAGCTTAGAGGAGGGAGATCAGCCCCAGCATTTT. Encoded protein: CASSLEEGDQPQHF.

V and J are TRBV19 and TRBJ1-5; D is unresolved. Germline V lookup: CDR1 LNHDA, CDR2 SQIVND (reference sequence). CDR3 length: 13 amino acids. Trimming removed 7 bases at V and 7 bases at J, with 14 bases between. The CDR3 DNA reads as TGTGCCAGTACTATCGGGGATTGGCAGCCCCAGCATTTT. Amino acid sequence: CASTIGDWQPQHF.

In its sample, this clone was seen once. This chain uses TRBV5-6 with TRBJ1-5; 8 nucleotides line up with TRBD1. J was trimmed by 4 bases and V by 3 bases; bases with no gene match: 6. CDR1 and CDR2 from the germline V gene are SGHDT and YYEEEE. CDR3 length equals 15 residues. CDR3 coding DNA: TGTGCCAGCAGCTATCAGGGGGCAGAGAATCAGCCCCAGCATTTT. Translation gives CASSYQGAENQPQHF.

The J gene is TRBJ1-3, the V gene TRBV5-4, with 8 bases fitting TRBD1. The germline V gene has CDR1 SGHNT and CDR2 YYREEE (reference sequence). V was pared by 5 bases and J by 2 bases, with 3 bases of the junction left unmatched. The length of the CDR3 is 14 residues. The CDR3 DNA is TGTGCCAGCAGTATGGACAGGGCTGGAAACACCATATATTTT. It yields the protein CASSMDRAGNTIYF. Based on the CDR3 plus reference TRBV5-4 and TRBJ1-3, the full variable domain is ETGVTQSPTHLIKTRGQQVTLRCSSQSGHNTVSWYQQALGQGPQFIFQYYREEENGRGNFPPRFSGLQFPNYSSELNVNALELDDSALYLCASSMDRAGNTIYFGEGSWLTVV.

A few counts support this clone. J is TRBJ2-3 and V is TRBV2; 7 bases are shared with TRBD2. This CDR3 has 15 amino acids. From germline, CDR1 is SNHLY and CDR2 FYNNEI. J lost 2 bases, V lost 6 bases, and 8 bases had no gene match. The CDR3 DNA sequence: TGTGCCAGCAGAGGACTAGTAACTTTCACAGATACGCAGTATTTT. Its translation is CASRGLVTFTDTQYF.

V and J are TRBV28 and TRBJ1-2, with D unresolved. The CDR3 totals 17 residues. Trimming removed 1 base from V and 4 bases from J, with 19 bases in between. The germline CDR1 and CDR2 sequences are MDHEN and SYDVKM. CDR3 coding DNA: TGTGCCAGCAGTTTATTGATGGTAGCGACGTTCCCCTATGGCTACACCTTC. Its protein product is CASSLLMVATFPYGYTF.

V gene TRBV14 combines with J gene TRBJ1-2; 7 bases agree with TRBD1. CDR1 is SGHDN, CDR2 FVKESK, per germline. Trimming cost V 4 bases and J 4 bases; bases outside gene matches: 12. The CDR3 contains 16 residues. CDR3 protein: CASSPRTGGSLYGYTF. In DNA, the CDR3 is TGTGCCAGCAGCCCCAGGACAGGAGGCTCGCTCTATGGCTACACCTTC. Looking up the rest from reference TRBV14 and TRBJ1-2 gives the full variable domain: EAGVTQFPSHSVIEKGQTVTLRCDPISGHDNLYWYRRVMGKEIKFLLHFVKESKQDESGMPNNRFLAERTGGTYSTLKVQPAELEDSGVYFCASSPRTGGSLYGYTFGSGTRLTVV.

The chain carries TRBV4-1 and TRBJ2-7; the match to TRBD1 covers 7 bases. CDR3 length: 15 amino acids. CDR1 is MGHRA and CDR2 is YSYEKL in the germline V gene. With 4 bases clipped from V and 2 bases from J, the junction kept 8 bases outside the gene matches. The CDR3 loop reads CASSPSRQGAYEQYF. Written as DNA, the CDR3 is TGCGCCAGCAGCCCAAGTCGGCAGGGGGCCTACGAGCAGTACTTC.

The chain couples TRBV9 to TRBJ1-1; 7 bases match TRBD1. V lost 4 bases and J lost 8; bases outside the gene matches: 8. Germline V gene sequence: CDR1 SGDLS, CDR2 YYNGEE. The CDR3 contains 13 residues. DNA of the CDR3: TGTGCCAGCAGCCACCAGGGGGGACCAGAAGCTTTCTTT. It specifies CASSHQGGPEAFF.